These 23 T cell receptor beta chains originate from one sample sequenced in a study of regulatory T cells in long-lasting Graves disease. Sample time point: persistent/refractory GD, antithyroid drugs over 5 years with positive TRAb. PBMC-derived RNA was used for the TCR library. Investigators prepared the TCR beta libraries by applying iRepertoire HTBI primers and Arm-PCR of CDR3 regions. MiXCR, applied by TCRdb to the multiplex PCR reads, yields one record per CDR3 protein. The sample lists about 470,000 distinct CDR3 sequences, around 20% seen once, with under 9% in the top ten. This material consisted of peripheral blood mononuclear cells (PBMCs), taken when the disease was refractory, from a patient treated with antithyroid drugs. These receptors were obtained from a female donor with Graves disease.

V gene TRBV4-3 combines with J gene TRBJ2-7; possible D gene TRBD2, 6 bases. V shed 0 bases and J shed 2 bases, with 11 bases lying between them. CDR3 length equals 15 residues. From germline, CDR1 is LGHNA and CDR2 YSLEER. CDR3 bases: TGCGCCAGCAGCCAAGAGGGGACGGGAGCCTACGAGCAGTACTTC. Translation gives CASSQEGTGAYEQYF.

This rearrangement joins TRBV27 to TRBJ2-5; TRBD2 aligns across 16 bases. The V segment lost 0 bases and the J segment 4 bases; nucleotides outside the gene matches: 5. CDR3 length: 18 amino acids. Germline V gene lookup returns CDR1 MNHEY and CDR2 SMNVEV (reference sequence). CDR3 nucleotide sequence: TGTGCCAGCAGTTTATCCGGGACTAGCGGGAGGGTCCCAGAGACCCAGTACTTC. It encodes CASSLSGTSGRVPETQYF.

This clonotype was counted a few times. This chain uses TRBV4-2 with TRBJ2-3; 8 bases map to TRBD2. CDR1 is LGHNA, CDR2 YNFKEQ, per germline. V lost 3 bases to trimming and J lost 3 bases; unmatched junction nucleotides: 8. CDR3 size: 16 residues. CDR3 protein: CASSHLEGGRTDTQYF. DNA of the CDR3: TGTGCCAGCAGCCATCTGGAGGGCGGGAGGACAGATACGCAGTATTTT.

The chain has TRBV9 and TRBJ2-5; tentative D call: TRBD1 (5 bases). This CDR3 has 14 amino acids. Germline CDR1 SGDLS, CDR2 YYNGEE. V dropped 0 bases and J dropped 3 bases, with 9 bases sitting between them. The CDR3 nucleotides are TGTGCCAGCAGCGTAGAGTGGGGCAAAGAGACCCAGTACTTC. Amino acids: CASSVEWGKETQYF.

Comments on this clonotype: The likely explanation is a read error, given a far larger clone one base away. The rearrangement uses TRBV7-9 and TRBJ2-5; 7 positions agree with TRBD1. The CDR3 is 15 amino acids. Germline loops: CDR1 SEHNR, CDR2 FQNEAQ (reference sequence). V shed 3 bases and J 2 bases; nucleotides not matched to a gene: 6. CDR3 DNA: TGTGCCAGCAGCTTTGCTAGGGACAGACAAGAGACCCAGTACTTC. Its translation: CASSFARDRQETQYF.

This clonotype appeared a few times. The chain carries TRBV29-1 and TRBJ2-2, with D maybe TRBD1 (5 bases). The CDR3 length is 13 residues. The germline gives CDR1 SQVTM, CDR2 ANQGSEA. V dropped 3 bases and J dropped 1 base, with 6 bases sitting between them. CDR3 in DNA: TGCAGCGTTGAGGGGCAGAACACCGGGGAGCTGTTTTTT. Translating it yields CSVEGQNTGELFF.

This clonotype was seen more than once but under ten times. The rearrangement uses TRBV6-1 and TRBJ1-2; no definite D call. Germline V gene data show CDR1 as MNHNS and CDR2 as SASEGT. The CDR3 covers 15 residues. V lost 0 bases, J lost 7 bases, and 15 bases lay in between. In DNA, the CDR3 is TGTGCCAGCAGTGAAGCGCTTACCTGGGGTACTGGCTACACCTTC. This sequence encodes CASSEALTWGTGYTF.

This clonotype was recorded once. V and J are TRBV7-9 and TRBJ1-5; TRBD1 might be the D (5 bases). Deletions cut 3 bases from V and 1 base from J, with 7 bases between. There are 14 residues in the CDR3. Germline assignment: CDR1 SEHNR and CDR2 FQNEAQ (reference sequence). CDR3 in amino acids: CASSFSGSNQPQHF. The CDR3 nucleotides read TGTGCCAGCAGCTTCTCAGGGAGCAATCAGCCCCAGCATTTT.

This clonotype was observed many times. This sequence joins TRBV28 and TRBJ2-7; a possible D gene is TRBD1 (6 bases). CDR1 and CDR2 (germline): MDHEN, SYDVKM. V was pared by 3 bases and J by 0 bases, with 18 bases between. The CDR3 spans 17 residues. The CDR3 is CASSFNQDGDNSYEQYF. In DNA form, the CDR3 reads TGTGCCAGCAGTTTTAATCAGGACGGGGACAACTCCTACGAGCAGTACTTC.

This clonotype was counted ten times or more. The genes are TRBV28 and TRBJ1-2; D might be TRBD1 (5 bases). V was trimmed by 11 bases and J by 4 bases, leaving 14 bases between them. The CDR3 is 12 residues long. Germline V CDR1 and CDR2: MDHEN, SYDVKM. CDR3 bases: TGTGCCGTTTTTAGGGGCGGCTATGGCTACACCTTC. This translates into CAVFRGGYGYTF.

The gene calls are TRBV11-2 and TRBJ1-1, with D unresolved. CDR3 length: 14 residues. V shed 4 bases and J shed 5 bases, with 14 bases lying between them. Germline loops: CDR1 SGHAT, CDR2 FQNNGV. The CDR3 protein is CASSSLAGRTEAFF. The CDR3 DNA sequence: TGTGCCAGCAGCTCGCTAGCGGGCAGAACTGAAGCTTTCTTT.

The CDR3 DNA reads as TGCAGTGCTAGAGATCTGTGGCAGCGAGCGGAAGCTTTCTTT. Protein product: CSARDLWQRAEAFF. The chain recombines TRBV20-1 with TRBJ1-1; D gene uncertain. The CDR3 sequence is 14 residues long. Looked up from germline, CDR1 is DFQATT and CDR2 is SNEGSKA (reference sequence). Trimming left V 0 bases short and J 8 bases short, with 16 bases between.

Points on this clonotype: One junction end disagrees with the germline gene, perhaps due to a read error. The genes are TRBV20-1 and TRBJ2-4, with D unclear. Germline CDR1 and CDR2: DFQATT and SNEGSKA (reference sequence). There are 14 residues in the CDR3. CDR3 DNA: TGCAGTCCTAGAGATTACGGGTCCAAAAACATTCAGTACTTC. The encoded protein is CSPRDYGSKNIQYF.

This clonotype was seen many times. This chain uses TRBV11-2 with TRBJ1-2, with 8 bases matching TRBD1. The CDR3 length is 13 residues. With 6 bases clipped from V and 5 bases from J, the junction kept 5 bases outside the gene matches. Germline V gives CDR1 SGHAT, CDR2 FQNNGV. The CDR3 protein is CASSLGTGYGYTF. DNA of the CDR3: TGTGCCAGCAGTCTTGGGACAGGATATGGCTACACCTTC.

V gene TRBV30 combines with J gene TRBJ2-2; D remains ambiguous. CDR1 is GTSNPN and CDR2 is SVGIG in the germline V gene (reference sequence). V was cut by 1 base and J by 7 bases, with 7 bases left in between. The CDR3 is 12 residues long. The CDR3 bases are TGTGCCTGGAGTGGTGGGCACGGGGAGCTGTTTTTT. Its protein is CAWSGGHGELFF.

This clonotype was seen ten or more times. The chain combines TRBV28 with TRBJ2-5; TRBD2 matches at 7 bases. The CDR3 runs 14 residues. Germline V lookup: CDR1 MDHEN, CDR2 SYDVKM. V shed 6 bases, J shed 7 bases, and the junction held 11 bases outside the gene matches. The CDR3 region is CASSGLRGGRTQYF. The CDR3 DNA reads as TGTGCCAGCAGCGGTCTTCGTGGCGGGAGGACCCAGTACTTC. Using reference TRBV28 and TRBJ2-5 for the parts outside the CDR3, the full variable domain is DVKVTQSSRYLVKRTGEKVFLECVQDMDHENMFWYRQDPGLGLRLIYFSYDVKMKEKGDIPEGYSVSREKKERFSLILESASTNQTSMYLCASSGLRGGRTQYFGPGTRLLVL.

This clonotype was seen a handful of times. J is TRBJ2-6 and V is TRBV28; 7 nucleotides agree with TRBD1. The V gene's germline CDR1 is MDHEN and CDR2 SYDVKM. CDR3 length equals 18 residues. Trimming at V came to 5 bases and at J to 2 bases, leaving 12 bases not matched to a gene. CDR3 residues: CASSQVQGNLAGANVLTF. Written as DNA, the CDR3 is TGTGCCAGCAGTCAAGTACAGGGGAATCTGGCTGGGGCCAACGTCCTGACTTTC. Full variable domain (missing parts from reference TRBV28 and TRBJ2-6): DVKVTQSSRYLVKRTGEKVFLECVQDMDHENMFWYRQDPGLGLRLIYFSYDVKMKEKGDIPEGYSVSREKKERFSLILESASTNQTSMYLCASSQVQGNLAGANVLTFGAGSRLTVL.

The gene calls are TRBV7-8 and TRBJ2-1; weak D call: TRBD2 (5 bases). The CDR3 loop spans 15 amino acids. Germline V gene data show CDR1 as SGHVS and CDR2 as FQNEAQ. With 4 bases removed from V and 2 bases from J, the gap between germline ends came to 12 bases. CDR3 residues: CASSYIALAYNEQFF. CDR3 DNA: TGTGCCAGCAGCTATATAGCGCTGGCCTACAATGAGCAGTTCTTC.

This clonotype showed up just a few times. The chain is built from TRBV7-2 and TRBJ1-3; possibly TRBD1 for D (5 bases). This CDR3 has 12 amino acids. In germline, CDR1 is SGHTA, CDR2 FQGNSA. Trimming left V 8 bases short and J 7 bases short, with 12 bases between. CDR3 amino acids: CASEGGANTIYF. As DNA, the CDR3 is TGTGCCAGCGAAGGAGGGGCTAACACCATATATTTT.

The chain recombines TRBV7-2 with TRBJ2-3, with D unclear. CDR3 length equals 12 residues. Deletions cut 4 bases from V and 7 bases from J, with 9 bases between. Germline CDR1 reads SGHTA; CDR2 reads FQGNSA. The CDR3 sequence: CASSSTLYTQYF. CDR3 sequence (DNA): TGTGCCAGCAGCTCAACCCTCTATACGCAGTATTTT.

The rearrangement joins TRBV5-1 to TRBJ2-7; D ambiguous. The length of the CDR3 is 13 residues. Deletions cut 5 bases from V and 0 bases from J, with 9 bases between. The germline V gene encodes CDR1 SGHRS and CDR2 YFSETQ. For the CDR3, the DNA is TGCGCCAGCAGTGCACACTCCTCCTACGAGCAGTACTTC. This codes for CASSAHSSYEQYF. Combining the CDR3 with reference TRBV5-1 and TRBJ2-7 gives the whole variable domain KAGVTQTPRYLIKTRGQQVTLSCSPISGHRSVSWYQQTPGQGLQFLFEYFSETQRNKGNFPGRFSGRQFSNSRSEMNVSTLELGDSALYLCASSAHSSYEQYFGPGTRLTVT.

This clonotype was recorded a few times. The CDR3 loop is CSARRQDILAKNIQYF. The CDR3 region has the DNA TGCAGTGCTAGAAGACAGGACATCCTAGCCAAAAACATTCAGTACTTC. The chain combines TRBV20-1 with TRBJ2-4; D may be TRBD1 (6 bases). Germline V lookup: CDR1 DFQATT, CDR2 SNEGSKA (reference sequence). V lost 2 bases and J 0 bases, leaving 14 bases between the germline ends. The CDR3 contains 16 residues.

This clonotype showed up many times. The chain recombines TRBV3-1 with TRBJ1-5; D possibly corresponds to TRBD1 (5 bases). Germline V lookup: CDR1 LGHDT, CDR2 YNNKEL (reference sequence). The length of the CDR3 is 16 residues. The ends were cut back, 4 bases at V and 4 bases at J, with 17 bases in the middle. The CDR3 DNA sequence: TGTGCCAGCAGCCCCGCTCGCGACAGTGATAATCAGCCCCAGCATTTT. It encodes CASSPARDSDNQPQHF.